These 29 T cell receptor beta chains came from one sample sequenced in a study of CD8 T cells in Susac syndrome. Reverse transcription of roughly 0.45 to 1 ug RNA used random hexamers. TCRdb independently ran MiXCR on the immunoSEQ multiplex PCR reads; one entry per CDR3 protein. The table records approximately 200,000 distinct CDR3 sequences, roughly 90% of them present only once. Sequencing was performed on CD8+ T cells from PBMCs. All receptors derive from a human donor with multiple sclerosis.

This chain uses TRBV3-1 with TRBJ1-1; tentative D call: TRBD1 (6 bases). The CDR3 is 15 residues long. Germline CDR1 and CDR2: LGHDT and YNNKEL (reference sequence). Deletions cut 2 bases from V and 0 bases from J, with 10 bases between. The CDR3 reads CASSQWTEVNTEAFF. The DNA for the CDR3 is TGTGCCAGCAGCCAATGGACAGAAGTGAACACTGAAGCTTTCTTT.

V is TRBV6-2 or TRBV6-3 and J is TRBJ2-1; D unresolved. Germline V lookup: CDR1 MNHEY, CDR2 SVGEGT. V was cut by 7 bases and J by 0 bases, with 4 bases left in between. This CDR3 region has 12 residues. The CDR3 DNA sequence: TGTGCCAGCACTGGCTCCTACAATGAGCAGTTCTTC. Encoded protein: CASTGSYNEQFF.

The V and J genes are TRBV7-8 and TRBJ2-2, with D possibly matching TRBD2 (6 bases). Germline CDR1 is SGHVS and CDR2 is FQNEAQ. Trimming took off 1 base at V and 8 bases at J, with 14 bases between the two ends. The CDR3 sequence is 15 residues long. CDR3 nucleotides: TGTGCCAGCAGCTTAGTCGGGGGAGGACCGGGGGAGCTGTTTTTT. It yields the protein CASSLVGGGPGELFF. The full variable domain, rest sourced from reference TRBV7-8 and TRBJ2-2, is GAGVSQSPRYKVAKRGQDVALRCDPISGHVSLFWYQQALGQGPEFLTYFQNEAQLDKSGLPSDRFFAERPEGSVSTLKIQRTQQEDSAVYLCASSLVGGGPGELFFGEGSRLTVL.

The genes are TRBV7-3 and TRBJ2-3, with D uncertain. The CDR3 consists of 14 residues. CDR1 is SGHTA and CDR2 is FQGTGA in the germline V gene. Trimming removed 4 bases from V and 0 bases from J, with 8 bases in between. The CDR3 DNA reads as TGTGCCAGCAGCTCCGTGGGGAGCACAGATACGCAGTATTTT. Its translation: CASSSVGSTDTQYF. Full variable domain (outside the CDR3, taken from reference TRBV7-3 and TRBJ2-3): GAGVSQTPSNKVTEKGKYVELRCDPISGHTALYWYRQSLGQGPEFLIYFQGTGAADDSGLPNDRFFAVRPEGSVSTLKIQRTERGDSAVYLCASSSVGSTDTQYFGPGTRLTVL.

The rearrangement joins TRBV7-9 to TRBJ2-1, with D perhaps TRBD1 (5 bases). The V gene's germline CDR1 is SEHNR and CDR2 FQNEAQ (reference sequence). This CDR3 contains 13 residues. V was pared by 4 bases and J by 8 bases, with 12 bases between. CDR3 DNA: TGTGCCAGCAGCTCCAGGGTGGGCCATGAGCAGTTCTTC. Residues: CASSSRVGHEQFF.

The rearrangement links TRBV6-5 to TRBJ2-5; D possibly uses TRBD1 or TRBD2 (6 bases each). The CDR3 extends over 13 amino acids. Trimming took off 5 bases at V and 3 bases at J, with 10 bases between the two ends. Per the germline V gene, CDR1 is MNHEY and CDR2 is SVGAGI. CDR3 sequence: CASSPRGEETQYF. As DNA, the CDR3 is TGTGCCAGCAGTCCAAGGGGGGAAGAGACCCAGTACTTC.

The DNA for the CDR3 is TGTGCCAGCAGTTTAGATAGGGGCCTAGCCAAAAACATTCAGTACTTC. As protein: CASSLDRGLAKNIQYF. The chain couples TRBV27 to TRBJ2-4; a possible D gene is TRBD1 (5 bases). The V gene lost 2 bases and the J gene lost 0 bases, with 11 bases spanning the gap. CDR1 and CDR2 (germline): MNHEY, SMNVEV (reference sequence). CDR3 length: 16 amino acids.

This chain uses TRBV19 with TRBJ2-3; D unclear. With 4 bases removed from V and 0 bases from J, the gap between germline ends came to 5 bases. This CDR3 has 13 residues. Germline lookup yields CDR1 LNHDA and CDR2 SQIVND (reference sequence). This chain's CDR3 is CASSTSSTDTQYF. For the CDR3, the DNA is TGTGCCAGTAGTACCTCTAGCACAGATACGCAGTATTTT.

A single count supports this clonotype. This sequence joins TRBV5-4 and TRBJ1-1; D remains ambiguous. V was trimmed by 4 bases and J by 5 bases, leaving 18 bases between them. The germline V gene encodes CDR1 SGHNT and CDR2 YYREEE (reference sequence). The CDR3 totals 15 residues. The CDR3 here is CASSPSGEGGTEAFF. The CDR3 nucleotides read TGTGCCAGCAGCCCCTCGGGCGAGGGAGGGACTGAAGCTTTCTTT. The whole variable domain, remainder taken from reference TRBV5-4 and TRBJ1-1, is ETGVTQSPTHLIKTRGQQVTLRCSSQSGHNTVSWYQQALGQGPQFIFQYYREEENGRGNFPPRFSGLQFPNYSSELNVNALELDDSALYLCASSPSGEGGTEAFFGQGTRLTVV.

This clonotype was found a few times. The rearrangement joins TRBV5-1 to TRBJ1-1; D gene unclear. The CDR3 runs to 17 residues. Trimming left V 0 bases short and J 6 bases short, with 21 bases between. The V gene's germline CDR1 is SGHRS and CDR2 YFSETQ. The chain's CDR3 is CASSLVSGSDWFAEAFF. The DNA of the CDR3 is TGCGCCAGCAGCTTGGTCAGTGGTTCTGACTGGTTCGCTGAAGCTTTCTTT.

The genes are TRBV30 and TRBJ1-1; possibly TRBD1 for D (6 bases). Trimming took off 5 bases at V and 1 base at J, with 11 bases between the two ends. This CDR3 spans 13 amino acids. Germline values: CDR1 GTSNPN, CDR2 SVGIG (reference sequence). CDR3: CAWEGGTNTEAFF. For the CDR3, the DNA is TGTGCCTGGGAGGGGGGGACGAACACTGAAGCTTTCTTT. Variable domain in full (rest from reference TRBV30 and TRBJ1-1): SQTIHQWPATLVQPVGSPLSLECTVEGTSNPNLYWYRQAAGRGLQLLFYSVGIGQISSEVPQNLSASRPQDRQFILSSKKLLLSDSGFYLCAWEGGTNTEAFFGQGTRLTVV.

The chain couples TRBV7-9 to TRBJ2-7; unclear D gene. V lost 1 base and J lost 2, with 9 bases in between. Germline lookup yields CDR1 SEHNR and CDR2 FQNEAQ (reference sequence). The CDR3 loop spans 14 amino acids. The CDR3 loop is CASSLELVPYEQYF. In DNA, the CDR3 is TGTGCCAGCAGCTTAGAGCTCGTTCCCTACGAGCAGTACTTC.

This chain links TRBV9 with TRBJ2-1; D is possibly TRBD1 (6 bases). Germline V gene data show CDR1 as SGDLS and CDR2 as YYNGEE. With 2 bases removed from V and 0 bases from J, the gap between germline ends came to 6 bases. The CDR3 length is 14 residues. The CDR3 sequence is CASSVDSSYNEQFF. CDR3 in DNA: TGTGCCAGCAGCGTGGACAGCTCCTACAATGAGCAGTTCTTC.

The rearrangement uses TRBV5-6 and TRBJ2-3; the match to TRBD2 covers 11 bases. The V gene's germline CDR1 is SGHDT and CDR2 YYEEEE. The CDR3 consists of 17 residues. V was pared by 4 bases and J by 2 bases, with 9 bases of the junction left unmatched. The CDR3 DNA sequence: TGTGCCAGCAGCCGTGATGGGACTAGCGGATCCACAGATACGCAGTATTTT. Amino acids: CASSRDGTSGSTDTQYF.

V gene TRBV15 combines with J gene TRBJ1-2; D unresolved. V was trimmed by 6 bases and J by 6 bases, leaving 17 bases between them. The length of the CDR3 is 14 residues. Germline values: CDR1 LNHNV, CDR2 YYDKDF (reference sequence). This chain's CDR3 is CATRGFPKWDGYTF. The CDR3 nucleotides read TGTGCCACCAGGGGTTTTCCCAAGTGGGATGGCTACACCTTC.

The V call is TRBV5-4, the J call TRBJ1-1; D ambiguous. The germline V gene encodes CDR1 SGHNT and CDR2 YYREEE (reference sequence). V lost 6 bases and J 5 bases, leaving 23 bases between the germline ends. This CDR3 has 16 amino acids. CDR3: CASTPPGERKRTEAFF. CDR3 sequence (DNA): TGTGCCAGCACCCCCCCTGGGGAAAGAAAGCGAACTGAAGCTTTCTTT.

The rearrangement joins TRBV4-3 to TRBJ2-7; perhaps TRBD2 as D (6 bases). The CDR3 is 16 amino acids. V lost 8 bases and J 3 bases, leaving 23 bases between the germline ends. Germline CDR1 is LGHNA and CDR2 is YSLEER. Here the CDR3 reads CASLRNIGGIVYEQYF. Written as DNA, the CDR3 is TGCGCCAGCCTCAGGAATATCGGGGGTATCGTCTACGAGCAGTACTTC.

The J gene is TRBJ2-3, the V gene TRBV4-2, with 12 bases matching TRBD2. Losses at the gene ends were 0 bases for V and 3 bases for J; bases not matched to a gene: 4. Germline values: CDR1 LGHNA, CDR2 YNFKEQ. CDR3 size: 17 residues. CDR3 coding DNA: TGTGCCAGCAGCCAAGACCTGACTAGCGGGAGAACAGATACGCAGTATTTT. It encodes CASSQDLTSGRTDTQYF.

In DNA form, the CDR3 reads TGTGCCAGCAGCCCCGTGTACCGGACAGACTATGGCTACACCTTC. Translated, it gives CASSPVYRTDYGYTF. The chain is built from TRBV14 and TRBJ1-2; tentatively, D is TRBD1 (6 bases). The CDR3 consists of 15 residues. The V gene lost 4 bases and the J gene lost 3 bases, with 15 bases spanning the gap. CDR1 and CDR2 from the germline V gene are SGHDN and FVKESK.

V gene TRBV6-5 combines with J gene TRBJ2-3; 7 bases match TRBD2. This CDR3 spans 14 amino acids. V lost 5 bases and J lost 0; bases outside the gene matches: 2. The germline gives CDR1 MNHEY, CDR2 SVGAGI. CDR3 DNA: TGTGCCAGCAGTAGCGGGGCTAGCACAGATACGCAGTATTTT. Its translation: CASSSGASTDTQYF.

The chain combines TRBV11-2 with TRBJ2-5; no firm D call. The CDR3 is made up of 15 amino acids. V lost 0 bases to trimming and J lost 2 bases, with 10 bases between them. Per germline, CDR1 SGHAT and CDR2 FQNNGV. The CDR3 nucleotides are TGTGCCAGCAGCTTAGATCGGAACCGGCAAGAGACCCAGTACTTC. Translating gives CASSLDRNRQETQYF.

The V gene is TRBV12-3 or TRBV12-4, the J gene TRBJ1-1; unclear D gene. The CDR3 totals 15 residues. The V end lost 7 bases, the J end lost 7 bases, and 22 bases lay between the germline ends. Written as DNA, the CDR3 is TGTGCCAGCAAGTCCACACTCAGGATTTCGGGTGAAGCTTTCTTT. Its protein product is CASKSTLRISGEAFF.

The chain joins TRBV10-2 to TRBJ1-2; possibly TRBD1 for D (5 bases). Trimming shortened V by 8 bases and J by 8 bases, and 15 bases separated the two germline ends. The CDR3 spans 12 residues. Germline-derived CDR1 and CDR2 are WSHSY and SAAADI. The CDR3 sequence is CASEGPGAGYTF. The CDR3 DNA follows: TGCGCCAGCGAGGGCCCCGGGGCCGGCTACACCTTC.

The rearrangement joins TRBV7-6 to TRBJ1-4; D gene uncertain. CDR3 length: 15 amino acids. V was shortened by 5 bases and J by 7 bases, with 17 bases between the two germline ends. CDR1 SGHVS and CDR2 FNYEAQ come from the germline V gene. CDR3 in amino acids: CASSPQRGVTEKLFF. In nucleotides, the CDR3 is TGTGCCAGCAGCCCCCAGAGAGGTGTTACTGAAAAACTGTTTTTT.

The chain links TRBV4-2 to TRBJ2-7; weak D call: TRBD2 (5 bases). Germline CDR1 is LGHNA and CDR2 is YNFKEQ. Trimming removed 0 bases at V and 4 bases at J, with 13 bases between. This CDR3 comprises 15 residues. The CDR3 sequence is CASSQERGNGYEQYF. Here the CDR3 DNA reads TGTGCCAGCAGCCAAGAACGAGGGAATGGATACGAGCAGTACTTC.

This sequence joins TRBV7-9 and TRBJ2-7; D could derive from TRBD1 or TRBD2 (5 bases each). Germline assignment: CDR1 SEHNR and CDR2 FQNEAQ (reference sequence). The CDR3 sequence is 14 residues long. Trimming removed 1 base from V and 6 bases from J, with 13 bases in between. CDR3 residues: CASSLGGSLGEQYF. The DNA for the CDR3 is TGTGCCAGCAGCTTAGGGGGGAGCCTTGGCGAGCAGTACTTC.

The genes are TRBV24-1 and TRBJ2-1, with no clear D. The length of the CDR3 is 12 residues. CDR1 is KGHDR, CDR2 SFDVKD, per germline. With 3 bases removed from V and 8 bases from J, the gap between germline ends came to 7 bases. CDR3 in amino acids: CATSDLGDEQFF. In nucleotides, the CDR3 is TGTGCCACCAGTGATCTAGGCGATGAGCAGTTCTTC.

The chain uses TRBV7-9 and TRBJ1-2; TRBD1 matches at 7 bases. The CDR3 loop spans 15 amino acids. Unmatched junction bases numbered 10, after V lost 1 base and J lost 8 bases. Germline CDR1 is SEHNR and CDR2 is FQNEAQ (reference sequence). CDR3 DNA sequence: TGTGCCAGCAGCTTAGGAGGGACAGTTCTAGGAGGCTACACCTTC. It codes for CASSLGGTVLGGYTF.

This clonotype is a singleton in its sample. The V gene is TRBV4-1, the J gene TRBJ2-3; D assignment may be TRBD1 or TRBD2 (5 bases each). V gave up 6 bases and J gave up 0 bases, with 19 bases separating them. Germline V gene sequence: CDR1 MGHRA, CDR2 YSYEKL. This CDR3 contains 17 residues. The CDR3 reads CASSRAPRGFSTDTQYF. Here the CDR3 DNA reads TGCGCCAGCAGTCGTGCCCCGAGGGGATTTAGCACAGATACGCAGTATTTT.